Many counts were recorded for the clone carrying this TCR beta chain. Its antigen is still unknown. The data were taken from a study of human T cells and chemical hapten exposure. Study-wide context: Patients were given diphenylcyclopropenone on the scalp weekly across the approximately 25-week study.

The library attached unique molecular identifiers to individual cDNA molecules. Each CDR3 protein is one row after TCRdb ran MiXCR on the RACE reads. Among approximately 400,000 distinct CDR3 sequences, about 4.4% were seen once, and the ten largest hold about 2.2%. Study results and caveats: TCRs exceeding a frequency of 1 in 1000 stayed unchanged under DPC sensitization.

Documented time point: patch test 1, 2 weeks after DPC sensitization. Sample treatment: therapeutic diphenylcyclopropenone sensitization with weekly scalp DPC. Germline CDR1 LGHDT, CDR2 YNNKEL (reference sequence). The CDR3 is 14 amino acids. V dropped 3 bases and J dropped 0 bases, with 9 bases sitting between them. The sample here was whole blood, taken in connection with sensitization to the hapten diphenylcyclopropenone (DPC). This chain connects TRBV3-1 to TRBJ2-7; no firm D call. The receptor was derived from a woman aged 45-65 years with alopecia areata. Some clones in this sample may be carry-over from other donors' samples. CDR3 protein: CASSQSSSSYEQYF. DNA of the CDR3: TGTGCCAGCAGCCAGTCAAGTTCCTCCTACGAGCAGTACTTC.